The present entry profiles one TCR beta chain with its context. The CDR3 runs to 15 residues. Trimming took 6 bases from V and 2 from J, leaving 17 bases between them. Germline-derived CDR1 and CDR2 are MDHEN and SYDVKM. This sample is drawn from a study of T cell changes during pregnancy in multiple sclerosis. Using immunoSEQ multiplex PCR, the repertoire was profiled, and TCRdb retains in-frame clones only, with some absent. The table records 70,000 to 80,000 clones, about 89% of them present only once. The clonotype comes from a female donor with multiple sclerosis, enrolled in a pregnancy study. This chain joins TRBV28 and TRBJ2-7; tentatively, D is TRBD1 (6 bases). Sequenced here: CD4+ T cells from peripheral blood mononuclear cells, sampled before pregnancy. The CDR3 sequence: CASSGSGTSPYEQYF. For the CDR3, the DNA is TGTGCCAGCAGCGGATCCGGGACATCTCCCTACGAGCAGTACTTC.